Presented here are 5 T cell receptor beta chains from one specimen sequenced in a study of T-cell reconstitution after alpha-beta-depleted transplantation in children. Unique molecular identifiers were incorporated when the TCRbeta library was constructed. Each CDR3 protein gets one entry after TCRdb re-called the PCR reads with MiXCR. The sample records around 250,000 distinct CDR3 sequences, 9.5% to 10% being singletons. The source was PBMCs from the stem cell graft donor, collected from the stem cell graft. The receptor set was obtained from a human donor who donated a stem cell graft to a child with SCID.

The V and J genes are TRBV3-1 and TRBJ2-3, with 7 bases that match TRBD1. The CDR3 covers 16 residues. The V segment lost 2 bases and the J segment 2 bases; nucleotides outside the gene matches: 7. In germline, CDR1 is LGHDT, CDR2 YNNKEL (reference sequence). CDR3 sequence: CASSQKVRGPTDTQYF. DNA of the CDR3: TGTGCCAGCAGCCAAAAAGTAAGGGGGCCCACAGATACGCAGTATTTT.

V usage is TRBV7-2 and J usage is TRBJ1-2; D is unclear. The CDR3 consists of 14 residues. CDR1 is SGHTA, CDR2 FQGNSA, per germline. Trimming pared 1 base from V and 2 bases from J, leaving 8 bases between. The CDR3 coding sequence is TGTGCCAGCAGCTTAGGTCGGGAGAACTATGGCTACACCTTC. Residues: CASSLGRENYGYTF.

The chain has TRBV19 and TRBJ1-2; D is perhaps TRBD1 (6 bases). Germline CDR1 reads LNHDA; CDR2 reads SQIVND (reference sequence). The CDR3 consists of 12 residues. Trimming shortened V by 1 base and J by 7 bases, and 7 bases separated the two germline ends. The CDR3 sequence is CASSIVQGGYTF. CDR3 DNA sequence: TGTGCCAGTAGTATAGTACAGGGTGGCTACACCTTC.

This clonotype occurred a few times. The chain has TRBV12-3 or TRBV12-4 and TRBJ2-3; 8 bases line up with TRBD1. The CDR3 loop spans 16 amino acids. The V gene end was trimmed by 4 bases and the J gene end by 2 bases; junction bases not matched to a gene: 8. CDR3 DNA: TGTGCCAGCAGTTCCCAGACAGGGGCTTCCACAGATACGCAGTATTTT. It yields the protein CASSSQTGASTDTQYF.

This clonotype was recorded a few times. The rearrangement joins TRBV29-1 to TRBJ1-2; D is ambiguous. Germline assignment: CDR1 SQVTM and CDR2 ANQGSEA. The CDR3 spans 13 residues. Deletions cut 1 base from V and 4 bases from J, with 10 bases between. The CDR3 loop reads CSVEATLGYGYTF. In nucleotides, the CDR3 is TGCAGCGTTGAAGCAACGTTGGGCTATGGCTACACCTTC.